Sequencing of this T cell receptor beta chain was carried out in a study of cytomegalovirus exposure and HLA in healthy donors. Profiled with immunoSEQ multiplex PCR; TCRdb holds only in-frame clones, not every one. Here the sample spans about 260,000 clones, less than 95% being singletons. This clone was detected only once. Its antigen is unidentified. The germline V gene has CDR1 SGHTS and CDR2 YDEGEE. The V and J ends lost 6 bases and 4 bases, in that order; junction bases with no gene match: 13. The length of the CDR3 is 16 residues. Notes on the study in general: Some public TCRs appeared in many individuals, while most sequences were rare. Three chains linked to CMV were shown in vitro to be specific for CMV antigens. Associated with cytomegalovirus, according to the listing, were 150 to 200 TCR beta chains.

The receptor was derived from a woman aged 30 to 39 in good health and CMV-seronegative. This chain joins TRBV5-8 and TRBJ2-7; 10 bases are a match to TRBD1. The sample consisted of PBMCs. The CDR3 coding sequence is TGTGCCAGCACACCGGACTCCGGGACAGGGGCTTACGAGCAGTACTTC. Residues: CASTPDSGTGAYEQYF.